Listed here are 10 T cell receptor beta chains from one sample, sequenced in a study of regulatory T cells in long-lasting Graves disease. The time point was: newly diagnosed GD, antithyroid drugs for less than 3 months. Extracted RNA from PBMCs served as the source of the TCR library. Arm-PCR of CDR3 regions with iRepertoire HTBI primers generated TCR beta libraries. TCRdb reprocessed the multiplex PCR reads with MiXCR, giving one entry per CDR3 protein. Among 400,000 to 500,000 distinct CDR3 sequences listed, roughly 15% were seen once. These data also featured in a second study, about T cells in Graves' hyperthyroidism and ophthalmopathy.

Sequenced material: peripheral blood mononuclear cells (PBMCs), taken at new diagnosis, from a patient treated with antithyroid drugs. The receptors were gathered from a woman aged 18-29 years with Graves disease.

The CDR3: CASSQRTFNTEAFF. Written as DNA, the CDR3 is TGTGCCAGCAGCCAACGGACATTCAACACTGAAGCTTTCTTT. The J gene is TRBJ1-1, the V gene TRBV6-2 or TRBV6-3; a weak D match, TRBD1 (5 bases). Germline assignment: CDR1 MNHEY and CDR2 SVGEGT. V shed 6 bases and J shed 2 bases, with 13 bases lying between them. The CDR3 has 14 residues.

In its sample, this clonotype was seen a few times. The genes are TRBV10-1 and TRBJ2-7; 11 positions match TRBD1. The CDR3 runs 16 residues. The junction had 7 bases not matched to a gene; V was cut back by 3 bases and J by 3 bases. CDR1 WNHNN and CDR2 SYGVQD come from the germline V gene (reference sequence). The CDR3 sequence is CASSERLGTGGYEQYF. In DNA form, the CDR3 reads TGCGCCAGCAGTGAACGCCTAGGGACAGGGGGCTACGAGCAGTACTTC.

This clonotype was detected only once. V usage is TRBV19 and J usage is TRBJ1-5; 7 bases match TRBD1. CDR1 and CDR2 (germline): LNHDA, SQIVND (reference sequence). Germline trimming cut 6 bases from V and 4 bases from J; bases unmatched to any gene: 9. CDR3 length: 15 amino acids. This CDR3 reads CASSTTGLSNQPQHF. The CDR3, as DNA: TGTGCCAGTAGCACGACAGGGCTGAGTAATCAGCCCCAGCATTTT.

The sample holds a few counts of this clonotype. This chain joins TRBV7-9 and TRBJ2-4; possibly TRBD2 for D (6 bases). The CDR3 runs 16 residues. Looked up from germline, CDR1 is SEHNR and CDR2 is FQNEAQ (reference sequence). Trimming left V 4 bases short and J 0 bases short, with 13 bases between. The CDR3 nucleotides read TGTGCCAGCAGCTCCTTAGCGGTTCTAGCCAAAAACATTCAGTACTTC. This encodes CASSSLAVLAKNIQYF.

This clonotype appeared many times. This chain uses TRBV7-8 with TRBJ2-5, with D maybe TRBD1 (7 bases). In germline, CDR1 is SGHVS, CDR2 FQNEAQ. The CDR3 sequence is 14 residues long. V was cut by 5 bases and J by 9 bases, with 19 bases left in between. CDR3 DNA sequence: TGTGCCAGCAGCCTGGGACTTGCACAGGGGTCCCAGTACTTC. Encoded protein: CASSLGLAQGSQYF.

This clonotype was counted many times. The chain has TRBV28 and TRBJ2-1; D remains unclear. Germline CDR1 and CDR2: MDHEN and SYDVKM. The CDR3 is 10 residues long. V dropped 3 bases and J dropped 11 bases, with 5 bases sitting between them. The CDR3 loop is CASSLNKQFF. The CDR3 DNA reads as TGTGCCAGCAGTTTGAACAAGCAGTTCTTC.

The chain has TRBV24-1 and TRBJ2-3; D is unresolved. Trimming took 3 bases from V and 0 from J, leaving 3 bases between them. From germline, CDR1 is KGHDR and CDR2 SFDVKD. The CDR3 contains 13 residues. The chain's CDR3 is CATSDESTDTQYF. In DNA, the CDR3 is TGTGCCACCAGTGATGAGAGCACAGATACGCAGTATTTT.

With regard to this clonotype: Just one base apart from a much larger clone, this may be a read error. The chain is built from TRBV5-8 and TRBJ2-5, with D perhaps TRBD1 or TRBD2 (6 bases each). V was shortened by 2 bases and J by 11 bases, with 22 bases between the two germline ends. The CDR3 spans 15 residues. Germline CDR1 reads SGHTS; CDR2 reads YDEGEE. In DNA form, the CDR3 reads TGTGCCAGCAGCTTAGGAGGGGGGAAATACAATGAGCAGTACTTC. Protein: CASSLGGGKYNEQYF.

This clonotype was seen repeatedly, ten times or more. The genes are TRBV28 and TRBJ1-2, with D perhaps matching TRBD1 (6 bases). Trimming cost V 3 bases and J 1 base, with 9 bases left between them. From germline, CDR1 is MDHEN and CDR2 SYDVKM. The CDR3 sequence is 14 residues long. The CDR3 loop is CASSLRQDNYGYTF. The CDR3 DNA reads TGTGCCAGCAGTTTGAGACAGGATAACTATGGCTACACCTTC.

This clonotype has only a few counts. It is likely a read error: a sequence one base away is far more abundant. The CDR3 loop reads CASSKPGQVYEQFF. For the CDR3, the DNA is TGTGCCAGCAGTAAACCGGGACAGGTCTACGAGCAGTTCTTC. The gene calls are TRBV28 and TRBJ2-1, with TRBD1 identical over 8 bases. This CDR3 is built from 14 residues. The germline CDR1 and CDR2 sequences are MDHEN and SYDVKM. The ends lost 5 bases at V and 10 bases at J; junction bases unmatched: 10.